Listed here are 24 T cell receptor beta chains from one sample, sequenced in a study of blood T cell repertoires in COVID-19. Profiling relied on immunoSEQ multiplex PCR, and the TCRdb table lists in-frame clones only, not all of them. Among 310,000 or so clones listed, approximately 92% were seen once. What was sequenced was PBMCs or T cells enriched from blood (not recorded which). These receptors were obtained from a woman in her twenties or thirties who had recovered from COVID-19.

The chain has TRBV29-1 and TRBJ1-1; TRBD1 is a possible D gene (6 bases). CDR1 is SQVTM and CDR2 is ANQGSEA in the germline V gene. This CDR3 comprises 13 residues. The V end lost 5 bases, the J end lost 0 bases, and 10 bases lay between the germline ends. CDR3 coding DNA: TGCAGCGTTTCACAGGGACTGAACACTGAAGCTTTCTTT. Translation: CSVSQGLNTEAFF.

Written as DNA, the CDR3 is TGTGCCAGCAGCCCGGGTTATGAGCAGTACTTC. This encodes CASSPGYEQYF. This chain joins TRBV7-2 and TRBJ2-7; D call uncertain. The germline CDR1 and CDR2 sequences are SGHTA and FQGNSA. With 5 bases removed from V and 7 bases from J, the gap between germline ends came to 9 bases. CDR3 length: 11 residues.

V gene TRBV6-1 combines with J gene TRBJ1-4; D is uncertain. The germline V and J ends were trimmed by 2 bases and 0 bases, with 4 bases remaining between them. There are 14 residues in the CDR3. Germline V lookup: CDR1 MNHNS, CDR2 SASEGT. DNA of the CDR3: TGTGCCAGCAGTGAAACAGCAACTAATGAAAAACTGTTTTTT. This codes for CASSETATNEKLFF.

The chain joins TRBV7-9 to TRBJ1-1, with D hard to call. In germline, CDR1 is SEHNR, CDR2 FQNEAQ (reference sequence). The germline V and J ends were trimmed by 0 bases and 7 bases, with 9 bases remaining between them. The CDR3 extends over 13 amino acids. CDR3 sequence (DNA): TGTGCCAGCAGCTTAGCCGGGGTGGATGAAGCTTTCTTT. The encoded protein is CASSLAGVDEAFF.

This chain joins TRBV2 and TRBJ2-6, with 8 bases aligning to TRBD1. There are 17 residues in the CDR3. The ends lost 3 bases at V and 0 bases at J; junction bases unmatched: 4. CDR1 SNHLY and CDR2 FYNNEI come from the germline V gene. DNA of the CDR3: TGTGCCAGCAGTGATGGACAGGGCCCCTCTGGGGCCAACGTCCTGACTTTC. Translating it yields CASSDGQGPSGANVLTF.

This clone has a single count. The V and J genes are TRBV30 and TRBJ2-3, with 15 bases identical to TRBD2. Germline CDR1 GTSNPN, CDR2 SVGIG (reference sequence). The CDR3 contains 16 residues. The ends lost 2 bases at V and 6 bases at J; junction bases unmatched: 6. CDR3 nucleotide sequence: TGTGCCTGGAGTTCCGGACTAGCGGGAGGGTTTGATACGCAGTATTTT. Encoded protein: CAWSSGLAGGFDTQYF.

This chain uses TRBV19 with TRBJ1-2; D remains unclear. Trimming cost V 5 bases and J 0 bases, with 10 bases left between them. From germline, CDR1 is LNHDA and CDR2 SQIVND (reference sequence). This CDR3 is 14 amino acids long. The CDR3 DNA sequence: TGTGCCAGTAGTTCCGGGATCCCTAACTATGGCTACACCTTC. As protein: CASSSGIPNYGYTF.

The DNA for the CDR3 is TGTGCCAGCAGTACAAATACCGGGGAGCTGTTTTTT. It is translated as CASSTNTGELFF. V usage is TRBV6-2 or TRBV6-3 and J usage is TRBJ2-2, with D unclear. Trimming pared 5 bases from V and 5 bases from J, leaving 6 bases between. CDR1 and CDR2 from the germline V gene are MNHEY and SVGEGT. CDR3 length equals 12 residues.

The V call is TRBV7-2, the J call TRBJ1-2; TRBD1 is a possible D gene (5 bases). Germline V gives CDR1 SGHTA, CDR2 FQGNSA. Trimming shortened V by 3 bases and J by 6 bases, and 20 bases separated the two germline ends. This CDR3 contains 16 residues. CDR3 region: CASSFRWGGTNDGYTF. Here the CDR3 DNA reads TGTGCCAGCAGCTTCCGGTGGGGCGGAACGAACGATGGCTACACCTTC.

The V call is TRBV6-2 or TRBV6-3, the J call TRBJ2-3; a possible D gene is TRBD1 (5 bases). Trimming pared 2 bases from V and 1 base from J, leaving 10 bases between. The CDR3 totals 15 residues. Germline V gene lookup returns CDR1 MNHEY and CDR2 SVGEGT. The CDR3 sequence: CASSYMDMGTDTQYF. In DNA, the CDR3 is TGTGCCAGCAGTTACATGGACATGGGCACAGATACGCAGTATTTT.

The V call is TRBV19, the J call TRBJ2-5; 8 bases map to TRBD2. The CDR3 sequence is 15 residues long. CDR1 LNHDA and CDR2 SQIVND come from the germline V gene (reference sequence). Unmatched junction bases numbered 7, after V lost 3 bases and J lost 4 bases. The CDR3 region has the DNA TGTGCCAGTAGTATGACGGGAGGGGGGACAGAGACCCAGTACTTC. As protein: CASSMTGGGTETQYF.

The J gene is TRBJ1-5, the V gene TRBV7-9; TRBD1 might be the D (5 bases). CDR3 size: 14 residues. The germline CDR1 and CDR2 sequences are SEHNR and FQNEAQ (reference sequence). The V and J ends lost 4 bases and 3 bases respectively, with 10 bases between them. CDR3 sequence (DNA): TGTGCCAGCAGCTCGACAGTTACCAATCAGCCCCAGCATTTT. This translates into CASSSTVTNQPQHF. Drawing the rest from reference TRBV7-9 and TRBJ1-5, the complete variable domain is DTGVSQNPRHKITKRGQNVTFRCDPISEHNRLYWYRQTLGQGPEFLTYFQNEAQLEKSRLLSDRFSAERPKGSFSTLEIQRTEQGDSAMYLCASSSTVTNQPQHFGDGTRLSIL.

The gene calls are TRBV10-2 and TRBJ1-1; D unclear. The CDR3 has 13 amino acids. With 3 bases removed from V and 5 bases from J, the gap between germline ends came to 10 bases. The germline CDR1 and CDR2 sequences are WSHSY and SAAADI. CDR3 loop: CASSDLSTTEAFF. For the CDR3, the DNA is TGCGCCAGCAGTGACTTGAGTACTACTGAAGCTTTCTTT.

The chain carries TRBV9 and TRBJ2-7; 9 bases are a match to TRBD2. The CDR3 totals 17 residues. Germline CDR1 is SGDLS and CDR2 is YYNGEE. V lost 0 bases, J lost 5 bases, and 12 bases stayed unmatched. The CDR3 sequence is CASSVDLGEREAHEQYF. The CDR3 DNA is TGTGCCAGCAGCGTAGATCTCGGGGAGCGGGAGGCCCACGAGCAGTACTTC.

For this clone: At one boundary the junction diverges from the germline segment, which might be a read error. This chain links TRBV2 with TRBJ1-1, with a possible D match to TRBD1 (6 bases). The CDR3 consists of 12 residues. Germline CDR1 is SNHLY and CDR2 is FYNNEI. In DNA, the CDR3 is TGTGCCAGCCGCTACCGGGACACAGAAGCTTTCTTT. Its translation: CASRYRDTEAFF.

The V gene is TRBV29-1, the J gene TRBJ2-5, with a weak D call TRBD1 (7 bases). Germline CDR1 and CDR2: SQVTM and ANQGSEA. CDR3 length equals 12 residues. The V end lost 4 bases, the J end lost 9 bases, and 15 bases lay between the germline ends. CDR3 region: CSVVPQGEAQYF. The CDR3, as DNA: TGCAGCGTTGTACCGCAGGGGGAGGCCCAGTACTTC.

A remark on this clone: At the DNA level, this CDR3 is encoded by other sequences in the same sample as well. Here the CDR3 reads CASSVGLAGGNEQFF. CDR3 nucleotide sequence: TGTGCCAGCAGCGTAGGCCTAGCGGGAGGCAATGAGCAGTTCTTC. The rearrangement links TRBV9 to TRBJ2-1; 11 bases map to TRBD2. J lost 6 bases, V lost 0 bases, and 2 bases had no gene match. The length of the CDR3 is 15 residues. In germline, CDR1 is SGDLS, CDR2 YYNGEE.

CDR3 sequence (DNA): TGCGCCAGCCGGGACAGGAGCTCCTACAATGAGCAGTTCTTC. The encoded protein is CASRDRSSYNEQFF. The V and J genes are TRBV10-2 and TRBJ2-1; TRBD1 agrees at 8 bases. The V and J ends lost 8 bases and 0 bases, in that order; junction bases with no gene match: 3. CDR1 and CDR2 from the germline V gene are WSHSY and SAAADI. The CDR3 extends over 14 amino acids.

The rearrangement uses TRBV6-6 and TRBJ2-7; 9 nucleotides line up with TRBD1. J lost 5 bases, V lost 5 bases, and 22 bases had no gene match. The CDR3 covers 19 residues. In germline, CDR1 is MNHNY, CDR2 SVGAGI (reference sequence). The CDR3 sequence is CASSRSGTGSFNGFHEQYF. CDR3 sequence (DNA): TGTGCCAGCAGTCGTTCTGGGACAGGGAGTTTTAACGGCTTCCACGAGCAGTACTTC.

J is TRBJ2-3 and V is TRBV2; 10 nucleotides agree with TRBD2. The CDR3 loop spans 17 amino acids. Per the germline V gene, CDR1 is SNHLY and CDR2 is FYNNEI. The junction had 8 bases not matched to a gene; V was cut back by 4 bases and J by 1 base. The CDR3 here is CASSVPAGGPGTDTQYF. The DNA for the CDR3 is TGTGCCAGCAGTGTCCCAGCGGGAGGGCCGGGCACAGATACGCAGTATTTT. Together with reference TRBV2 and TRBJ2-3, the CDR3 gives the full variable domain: EPEVTQTPSHQVTQMGQEVILRCVPISNHLYFYWYRQILGQKVEFLVSFYNNEISEKSEIFDDQFSVERPDGSNFTLKIRSTKLEDSAMYFCASSVPAGGPGTDTQYFGPGTRLTVL.

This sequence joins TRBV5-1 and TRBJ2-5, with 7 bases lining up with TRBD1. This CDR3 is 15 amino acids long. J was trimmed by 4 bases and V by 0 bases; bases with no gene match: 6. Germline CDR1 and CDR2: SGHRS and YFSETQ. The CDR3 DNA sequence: TGCGCCAGCAGCTTGGCAGGGGGTGGGGGAGAGACCCAGTACTTC. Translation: CASSLAGGGGETQYF.

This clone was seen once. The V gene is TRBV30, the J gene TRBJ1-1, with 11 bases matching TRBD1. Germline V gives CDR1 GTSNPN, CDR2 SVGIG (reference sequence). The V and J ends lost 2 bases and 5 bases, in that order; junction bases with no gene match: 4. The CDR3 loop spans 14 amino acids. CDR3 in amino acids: CAWSPGTGGTEAFF. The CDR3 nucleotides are TGTGCCTGGAGTCCCGGGACAGGGGGTACTGAAGCTTTCTTT.

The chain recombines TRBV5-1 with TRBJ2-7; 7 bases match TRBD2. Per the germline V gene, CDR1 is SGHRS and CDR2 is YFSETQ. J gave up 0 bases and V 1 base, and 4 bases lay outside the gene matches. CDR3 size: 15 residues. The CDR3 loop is CASSLYAGDSYEQYF. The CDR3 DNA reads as TGCGCCAGCAGCTTGTACGCGGGAGACTCCTACGAGCAGTACTTC.

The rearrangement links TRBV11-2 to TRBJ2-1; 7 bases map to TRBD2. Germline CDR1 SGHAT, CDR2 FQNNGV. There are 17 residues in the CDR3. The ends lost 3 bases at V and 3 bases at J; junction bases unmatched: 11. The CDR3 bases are TGTGCCAGCAGCTTCCATACTAGCGCAAGCTACTACAATGAGCAGTTCTTC. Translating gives CASSFHTSASYYNEQFF.